What follows describes a single T cell receptor (beta chain). Its antigen remains unknown. TCR beta libraries were prepared from cDNA with unique molecular identifiers. Each batch of about 0.95 to 10 million T cells produced roughly 450,000 cDNA molecules. TCRdb reprocessed the PCR reads with MiXCR, giving one entry per CDR3 protein. In the table there are roughly 870,000 distinct CDR3 sequences, approximately 53% of which are singletons. This record comes from a study of post-analysis software for immune sequencing data. Study as a whole: In terms of disease course, relapsing-remitting, secondary progressive and progressive-relapsing multiple sclerosis were included. Broader study findings: Versus controls, multiple sclerosis patients showed significantly lower diversity (normalized Chao1). F measure showed strong co-clustering of same-batch samples. The five TRBV segments detected at higher frequency in patients than in controls included TRBV5-6, TRBV5-1 and TRBV20-1.

Trimming at V came to 4 bases and at J to 0 bases, leaving 7 bases not matched to a gene. The V gene's germline CDR1 is SGHRS and CDR2 YFSETQ. There are 17 residues in the CDR3. This chain links TRBV5-1 with TRBJ2-4, with 10 bases identical to TRBD2. Material for sequencing was blood. The clonotype was recovered from a girl between 10 and 17 years old with multiple sclerosis. CDR3 nucleotides: TGCGCCAGCAGCCAGGGACTAGCGTATGTAGCCAAAAACATTCAGTACTTC. Translated: CASSQGLAYVAKNIQYF.